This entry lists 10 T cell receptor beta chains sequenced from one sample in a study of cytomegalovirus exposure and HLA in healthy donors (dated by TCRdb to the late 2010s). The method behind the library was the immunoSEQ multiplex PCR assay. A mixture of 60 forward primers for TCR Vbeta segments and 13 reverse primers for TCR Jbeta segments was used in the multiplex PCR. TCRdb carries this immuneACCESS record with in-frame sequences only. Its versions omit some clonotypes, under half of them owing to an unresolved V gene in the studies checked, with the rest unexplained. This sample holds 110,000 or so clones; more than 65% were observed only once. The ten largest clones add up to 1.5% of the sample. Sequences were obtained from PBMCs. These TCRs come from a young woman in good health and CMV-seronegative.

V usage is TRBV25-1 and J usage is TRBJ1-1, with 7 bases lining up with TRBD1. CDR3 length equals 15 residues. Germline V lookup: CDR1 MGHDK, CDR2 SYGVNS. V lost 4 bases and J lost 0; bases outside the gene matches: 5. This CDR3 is CASSVLDRMNTEAFF. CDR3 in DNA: TGTGCCAGCAGTGTTTTGGACAGGATGAACACTGAAGCTTTCTTT.

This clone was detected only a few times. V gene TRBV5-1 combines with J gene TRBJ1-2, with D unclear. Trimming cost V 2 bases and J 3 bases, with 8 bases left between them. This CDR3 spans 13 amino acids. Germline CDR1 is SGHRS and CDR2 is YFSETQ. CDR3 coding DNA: TGCGCCAGCAGCTTCAGGAGGGACTATGGCTACACCTTC. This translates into CASSFRRDYGYTF.

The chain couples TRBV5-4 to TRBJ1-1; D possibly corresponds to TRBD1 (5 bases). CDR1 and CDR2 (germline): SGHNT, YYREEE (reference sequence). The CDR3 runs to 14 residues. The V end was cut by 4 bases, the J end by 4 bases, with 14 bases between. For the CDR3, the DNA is TGTGCCAGCAGCCCGACAGTTGCGAGCACTGAAGCTTTCTTT. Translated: CASSPTVASTEAFF.

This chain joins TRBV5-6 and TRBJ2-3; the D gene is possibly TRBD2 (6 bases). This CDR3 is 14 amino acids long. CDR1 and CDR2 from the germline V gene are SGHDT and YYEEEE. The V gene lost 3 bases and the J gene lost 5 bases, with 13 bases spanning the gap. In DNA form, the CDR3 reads TGTGCCAGCAGCTCTTTAGCGGACCTAGATACGCAGTATTTT. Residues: CASSSLADLDTQYF.

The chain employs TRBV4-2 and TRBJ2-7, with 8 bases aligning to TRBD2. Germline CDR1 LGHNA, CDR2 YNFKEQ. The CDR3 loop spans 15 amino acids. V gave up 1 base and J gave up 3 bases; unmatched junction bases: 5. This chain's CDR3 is CASSQGASGFYEQYF. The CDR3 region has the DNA TGTGCCAGCAGCCAAGGGGCTAGCGGGTTCTACGAGCAGTACTTC.

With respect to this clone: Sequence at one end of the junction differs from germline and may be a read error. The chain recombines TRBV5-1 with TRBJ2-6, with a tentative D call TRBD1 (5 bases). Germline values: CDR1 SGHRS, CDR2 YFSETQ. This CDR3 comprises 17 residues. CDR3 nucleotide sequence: TGCGCCAGCAGCTTGGAGTGGGCCCGCTCTGGGGCCAACGGCCTGACTTTC. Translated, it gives CASSLEWARSGANGLTF.

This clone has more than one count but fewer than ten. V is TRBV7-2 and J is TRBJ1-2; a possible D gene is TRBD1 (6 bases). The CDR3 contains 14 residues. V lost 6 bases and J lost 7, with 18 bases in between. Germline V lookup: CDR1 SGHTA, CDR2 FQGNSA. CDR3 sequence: CASSVRDTPPGYTF. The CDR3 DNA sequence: TGTGCCAGCAGTGTACGGGACACCCCTCCTGGCTACACCTTC.

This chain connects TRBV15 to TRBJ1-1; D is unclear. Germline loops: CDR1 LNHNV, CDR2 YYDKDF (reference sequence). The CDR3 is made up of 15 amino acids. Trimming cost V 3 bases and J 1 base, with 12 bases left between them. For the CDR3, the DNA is TGTGCCACCAGCAGGGAAAGAACAGCGAACACTGAAGCTTTCTTT. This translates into CATSRERTANTEAFF.

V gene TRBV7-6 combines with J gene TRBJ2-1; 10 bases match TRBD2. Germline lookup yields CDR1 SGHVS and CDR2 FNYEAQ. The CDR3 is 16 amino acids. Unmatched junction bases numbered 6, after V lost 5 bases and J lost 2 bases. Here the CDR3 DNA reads TGTGCCAGCAGCCCTGGACTAGCGGACACCTACAATGAGCAGTTCTTC. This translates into CASSPGLADTYNEQFF.

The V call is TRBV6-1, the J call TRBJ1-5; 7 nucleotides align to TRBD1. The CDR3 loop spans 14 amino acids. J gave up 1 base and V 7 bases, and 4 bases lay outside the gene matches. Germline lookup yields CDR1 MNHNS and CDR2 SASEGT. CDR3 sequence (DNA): TGTGCCAGCAAGGAGACAGGGAGCAATCAGCCCCAGCATTTT. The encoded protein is CASKETGSNQPQHF.